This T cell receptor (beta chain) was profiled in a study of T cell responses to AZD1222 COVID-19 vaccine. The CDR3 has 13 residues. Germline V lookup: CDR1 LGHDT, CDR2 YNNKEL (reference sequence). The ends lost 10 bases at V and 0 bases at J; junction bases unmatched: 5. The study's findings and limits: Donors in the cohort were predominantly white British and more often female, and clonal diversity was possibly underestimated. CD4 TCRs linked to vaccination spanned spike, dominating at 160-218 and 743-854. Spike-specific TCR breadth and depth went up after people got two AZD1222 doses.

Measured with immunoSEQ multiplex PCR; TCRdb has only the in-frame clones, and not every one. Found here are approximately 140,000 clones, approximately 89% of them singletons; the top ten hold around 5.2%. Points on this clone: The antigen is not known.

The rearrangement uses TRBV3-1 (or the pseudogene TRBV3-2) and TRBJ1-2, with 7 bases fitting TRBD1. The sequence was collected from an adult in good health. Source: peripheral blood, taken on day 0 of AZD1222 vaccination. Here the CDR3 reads CATRGGTNYGYTF. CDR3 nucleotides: TGTGCCACCAGGGGGGGAACTAACTATGGCTACACCTTC.